One sample yielded the 10 T cell receptor beta chains listed below, sequenced in a study of beta chain features in type 1 diabetes. As every portion of the isolated RNA was reverse transcribed, the sequencing read expressed TCRB transcripts. The assay was immunoSEQ multiplex PCR, and TCRdb's table has in-frame clones only and misses some. In the table there are 200,000 to 300,000 clones, less than 15% of which are singletons. The sequenced material came from naive CD4+ T cells from blood. Receptor source: a woman aged 40-49 years in good health.

This clone was seen a few times. The chain couples TRBV20-1 to TRBJ2-3; the D is unclear. The CDR3 is 11 residues long. CDR1 and CDR2 (germline): DFQATT, SNEGSKA (reference sequence). Trimming shortened V by 4 bases and J by 0 bases, and 2 bases separated the two germline ends. CDR3 protein: CSATSTDTQYF. DNA of the CDR3: TGCAGTGCTACAAGCACAGATACGCAGTATTTT.

V usage is TRBV6-1 and J usage is TRBJ2-7, with unresolved D. Germline-derived CDR1 and CDR2 are MNHNS and SASEGT. CDR3 length: 12 residues. V lost 8 bases, J lost 0 bases, and 8 bases lay in between. The CDR3 DNA reads as TGTGCCAGCGGAGTCTCCTCCTACGAGCAGTACTTC. It encodes CASGVSSYEQYF.

This clone was found a few times. The rearrangement uses TRBV7-2 and TRBJ2-7; no clear D. The germline V gene encodes CDR1 SGHTA and CDR2 FQGNSA. The CDR3 runs to 11 residues. Trimming stripped 4 bases from V and 7 bases from J, with 8 bases between. CDR3 in DNA: TGTGCCAGCAGCTCAGTCGGGGAGCAGTACTTC. It translates to CASSSVGEQYF. The full variable domain, rest sourced from reference TRBV7-2 and TRBJ2-7, is GAGVSQSPSNKVTEKGKDVELRCDPISGHTALYWYRQSLGQGLEFLIYFQGNSAPDKSGLPSDRFSAERTGGSVSTLTIQRTQQEDSAVYLCASSSVGEQYFGPGTRLTVT.

There are a few counts of this clone. This chain uses TRBV5-1 with TRBJ1-2; D remains unclear. CDR3 size: 13 residues. Germline V gene lookup returns CDR1 SGHRS and CDR2 YFSETQ. Trimming left V 4 bases short and J 0 bases short, with 7 bases between. The CDR3 nucleotides are TGCGCCAGCAGCCCTCAGTCTAACTATGGCTACACCTTC. Amino acid sequence: CASSPQSNYGYTF.

The chain employs TRBV7-2 and TRBJ2-5, with 8 nucleotides matching TRBD1. With 0 bases clipped from V and 2 bases from J, the junction kept 2 bases outside the gene matches. There are 15 residues in the CDR3. The germline gives CDR1 SGHTA, CDR2 FQGNSA. Here the CDR3 DNA reads TGTGCCAGCAGCTTAGCAACAGGGGGTCAAGAGACCCAGTACTTC. The encoded protein is CASSLATGGQETQYF.

The gene calls are TRBV21-1 and TRBJ2-2; no check of the table's D call, TRBD1, against the DNA was made. TRBV21-1 counts as a pseudogene. This CDR3 is 15 amino acids long. The CDR3 here is CASTARTGGLGELFF. In nucleotides, the CDR3 is TGTGCCAGCACCGCGAGGACAGGGGGCCTCGGGGAGCTGTTTTTT.

The chain employs TRBV19 and TRBJ2-2; weak D call: TRBD1 (6 bases). V was clipped by 7 bases and J by 1 base, with 13 bases between them. CDR1 is LNHDA, CDR2 SQIVND, per germline (reference sequence). The CDR3 is 15 residues long. The CDR3 region is CASKAGALNTGELFF. The CDR3 DNA reads as TGTGCCAGTAAGGCAGGGGCGTTGAACACCGGGGAGCTGTTTTTT.

The genes are TRBV18 and TRBJ1-1, with D possibly matching TRBD1 (5 bases). The germline CDR1 and CDR2 sequences are KGHSH and LQKENI. The length of the CDR3 is 14 residues. Trimming removed 3 bases at V and 5 bases at J, with 13 bases between. Here the CDR3 reads CASSPLGGSTEAFF. CDR3 DNA sequence: TGTGCCAGCTCACCCCTTGGGGGGTCTACTGAAGCTTTCTTT.

This clone has just a few counts. The chain uses TRBV9 and TRBJ2-3; TRBD2 is a possible D gene (6 bases). Germline assignment: CDR1 SGDLS and CDR2 YYNGEE. The CDR3 has 13 residues. Trimming took 3 bases from V and 6 from J, leaving 11 bases between them. CDR3 nucleotide sequence: TGTGCCAGCAGCGCATCGAGCGGGGATACGCAGTATTTT. This codes for CASSASSGDTQYF.

This clone was counted only a few times. The chain couples TRBV11-1 to TRBJ2-5; 9 positions agree with TRBD2. From germline, CDR1 is SGHAT and CDR2 FQDESV (reference sequence). Losses at the gene ends were 4 bases for V and 0 bases for J; bases not matched to a gene: 6. The CDR3 is 16 amino acids. The CDR3 loop reads CASSWGASGDQETQYF. DNA of the CDR3: TGTGCCAGCAGCTGGGGGGCTAGCGGGGACCAAGAGACCCAGTACTTC.